The 31 T cell receptor beta chains below come from one sample, sequenced in a study of breast tumors, draining lymph nodes, adjacent tissues. TCRdb used MiXCR to reprocess the multiplex PCR reads, holding one entry per CDR3 protein. This sample has roughly 120,000 distinct CDR3 sequences, with 15% to 20% found just once. Samples came from axillary lymph nodes draining the breast cancer. Sequenced input: axillary lymph node tissue. The receptor source for this set is a female donor with breast cancer. Some clones in this sample may be carry-over from other donors' samples.

This clonotype has at least ten counts. This chain uses TRBV20-1 with TRBJ2-7; TRBD1 matches 10 bases. V shed 1 base and J 6 bases; nucleotides not matched to a gene: 6. The germline gives CDR1 DFQATT, CDR2 SNEGSKA (reference sequence). The length of the CDR3 is 14 residues. The CDR3 DNA is TGCAGTGCTAGAGTGGGGACAGGGGTAAGCGAGCAGTACTTC. This sequence encodes CSARVGTGVSEQYF.

Turning to this clonotype: Just one base apart from a much larger clone, this may be a read error. This chain links TRBV11-1 with TRBJ2-3, with 9 bases matching TRBD2. CDR3 size: 15 residues. The germline V gene has CDR1 SGHAT and CDR2 FQDESV (reference sequence). CDR3 sequence: CASSPMGLATDAQYF. The DNA of the CDR3 is TGTGCCAGCAGCCCGATGGGACTAGCTACAGATGCGCAGTATTTT.

This clonotype was detected only a few times. The J gene is TRBJ2-7, the V gene TRBV5-4; TRBD1 is a possible D gene (5 bases). This CDR3 region has 15 residues. Between the trimmed V and J ends, which lost 4 bases and 2 bases, there was a span of 16 bases. CDR1 SGHNT and CDR2 YYREEE come from the germline V gene (reference sequence). CDR3 region: CASSPTGLSTYEQYF. CDR3 in DNA: TGTGCCAGCAGCCCCACAGGCCTCTCGACCTACGAGCAGTACTTC.

The sample holds many counts of this clonotype. This chain links TRBV7-9 with TRBJ2-2; D perhaps matches TRBD2 (7 bases). The CDR3 covers 16 residues. Germline lookup yields CDR1 SEHNR and CDR2 FQNEAQ (reference sequence). V was cut by 3 bases and J by 1 base, with 12 bases left in between. The CDR3: CASSLRGGLNTGELFF. The CDR3 DNA follows: TGTGCCAGCAGCTTGAGGGGGGGCTTGAACACCGGGGAGCTGTTTTTT.

This clonotype was detected ten times or more. The CDR3 loop reads CASSLPRGGKSDTQYF. The CDR3 DNA sequence: TGTGCCAGCAGCTTGCCCAGGGGAGGGAAGTCAGATACGCAGTATTTT. The chain combines TRBV5-6 with TRBJ2-3; maybe TRBD2 (7 bases). The CDR3 covers 16 residues. The V and J ends lost 1 base and 4 bases respectively, with 16 bases between them. The germline V gene encodes CDR1 SGHDT and CDR2 YYEEEE.

This clonotype was found many times. V gene TRBV11-3 combines with J gene TRBJ2-3; 11 positions agree with TRBD1. The CDR3 has 15 amino acids. The V segment lost 6 bases and the J segment 4 bases; nucleotides outside the gene matches: 6. Germline V gene lookup returns CDR1 SGHNT and CDR2 YENEEA. CDR3 residues: CASSARDRGSDTQYF. In nucleotides, the CDR3 is TGTGCCAGCAGTGCCCGGGACAGGGGGTCAGATACGCAGTATTTT.

This clonotype was observed many times. The genes are TRBV20-1 and TRBJ2-1; D gene uncertain. This CDR3 is built from 13 residues. The V end was cut by 3 bases, the J end by 2 bases, with 8 bases between. Germline loops: CDR1 DFQATT, CDR2 SNEGSKA (reference sequence). The CDR3 DNA reads TGCAGTGCTAGGGACCAGACCTACAATGAGCAGTTCTTC. Translated, it gives CSARDQTYNEQFF.

This chain connects TRBV28 to TRBJ2-7, with D possibly being TRBD1 or TRBD2 (5 bases each). The V end lost 10 bases, the J end lost 0 bases, and 16 bases lay between the germline ends. CDR1 is MDHEN and CDR2 is SYDVKM in the germline V gene. CDR3 length: 14 residues. The CDR3 region has the DNA TGTGCCACCCGGGACCCACAGAGCTCCTACGAGCAGTACTTC. Its protein is CATRDPQSSYEQYF.

This clonotype was picked up many times. The CDR3 loop is CASSDTGGDTQYF. In nucleotides, the CDR3 is TGTGCCAGCAGTGACACGGGCGGCGATACGCAGTATTTT. This chain joins TRBV2 and TRBJ2-3, with D unclear. The V and J ends lost 3 bases and 6 bases respectively, with 10 bases between them. The CDR3 totals 13 residues. The germline V gene encodes CDR1 SNHLY and CDR2 FYNNEI.

This clonotype is a singleton in its sample. The conserved phenylalanine or tryptophan normally closing the CDR3 is absent here, so this likely arose from a read error. This chain uses TRBV3-1 with TRBJ2-1; tentatively, D is TRBD2 (6 bases). The CDR3 is 15 residues long. V gave up 1 base and J gave up 0 bases, with 7 bases separating them. The germline V gene encodes CDR1 LGHDT and CDR2 YNNKEL (reference sequence). Here the CDR3 DNA reads TGTGCCAGCAGCCAAGGCGGGGTCTCCTACAATGAGCAGTTCCTC. This codes for CASSQGGVSYNEQFL.

Ten or more counts support this clonotype. The gene calls are TRBV5-1 and TRBJ2-6, with a possible D match to TRBD1 (5 bases). V was shortened by 3 bases and J by 0 bases, with 10 bases between the two germline ends. CDR1 is SGHRS, CDR2 YFSETQ, per germline. The CDR3 is 16 amino acids. CDR3 in amino acids: CASSSDTHSGANVLTF. In DNA, the CDR3 is TGCGCCAGCAGCTCGGACACCCACTCTGGGGCCAACGTCCTGACTTTC.

The chain carries TRBV7-9 and TRBJ2-1; 11 bases align to TRBD2. This CDR3 has 14 amino acids. V was clipped by 5 bases and J by 5 bases; unmatched bases: 2. Per the germline V gene, CDR1 is SEHNR and CDR2 is FQNEAQ (reference sequence). The CDR3 is CASSQGLADNEQFF. For the CDR3, the DNA is TGTGCCAGCAGCCAGGGACTAGCGGACAATGAGCAGTTCTTC. The full variable domain, in which reference TRBV7-9 and TRBJ2-1 provide the parts outside the CDR3, is DTGVSQNPRHKITKRGQNVTFRCDPISEHNRLYWYRQTLGQGPEFLTYFQNEAQLEKSRLLSDRFSAERPKGSFSTLEIQRTEQGDSAMYLCASSQGLADNEQFFGPGTRLTVL.

As regards this clonotype: A much larger clone differs from this one at a single base, so this may be a read error. The rearrangement joins TRBV7-8 to TRBJ2-3; 11 bases align to TRBD2. Germline CDR1 is SGHVS and CDR2 is FQNEAQ. The CDR3 is 18 amino acids. The V gene end was trimmed by 7 bases and the J gene end by 4 bases; junction bases not matched to a gene: 16. This chain's CDR3 is CASKFLGPTSGGSDTQYF. The CDR3 nucleotides are TGTGCCAGCAAGTTCCTGGGGCCTACTAGCGGGGGTTCAGATACGCAGTATTTT.

This clonotype came up many times. This sequence joins TRBV5-1 and TRBJ2-6; no clear D gene. Germline CDR1 is SGHRS and CDR2 is YFSETQ. The CDR3 length is 13 residues. Trimming took off 4 bases at V and 2 bases at J, with 4 bases between the two ends. For the CDR3, the DNA is TGCGCCAGCAGCCCTCCTGGGGCCAACGTCCTGACTTTC. Its translation: CASSPPGANVLTF.

There are many counts of this clonotype. The V gene is TRBV5-1, the J gene TRBJ2-7; D could derive from TRBD1 or TRBD2 (5 bases each). The length of the CDR3 is 17 residues. With 0 bases removed from V and 1 base from J, the gap between germline ends came to 17 bases. Per the germline V gene, CDR1 is SGHRS and CDR2 is YFSETQ. The CDR3 DNA sequence: TGCGCCAGCAGCTTGGCTTCCGGGACCCAATCGTCCTACGAGCAGTACTTC. As protein: CASSLASGTQSSYEQYF. The full variable domain, rest sourced from reference TRBV5-1 and TRBJ2-7, is KAGVTQTPRYLIKTRGQQVTLSCSPISGHRSVSWYQQTPGQGLQFLFEYFSETQRNKGNFPGRFSGRQFSNSRSEMNVSTLELGDSALYLCASSLASGTQSSYEQYFGPGTRLTVT.

In the case of this clonotype: Just one base apart from a much larger clone, this may be a read error. This chain uses TRBV3-1 with TRBJ2-5; D gene ambiguous. This CDR3 has 11 residues. Germline V CDR1 and CDR2: LGHDT, YNNKEL (reference sequence). CDR3 DNA: TGTGCCGGCAGCCAATCTACAAAGGAGTACTTC. It encodes CAGSQSTKEYF.

This clonotype was seen ten or more times. This chain uses TRBV4-1 with TRBJ1-6, with D uncertain. This CDR3 is 16 amino acids long. The V end lost 0 bases, the J end lost 14 bases, and 20 bases lay between the germline ends. Germline CDR1 is MGHRA and CDR2 is YSYEKL. The CDR3 DNA reads TGCGCCAGCAGCCAAGATGGTAGACGGCCGAATGGGGCCCTCCACTTT. Translating it yields CASSQDGRRPNGALHF.

As for this clonotype: This could be a read error, since a much larger clone is one nucleotide away. The chain couples TRBV9 to TRBJ1-5; D unclear. This CDR3 is built from 11 residues. Germline CDR1 and CDR2: SGDLS and YYNGEE. CDR3 residues: CASSVRQPRHF. CDR3 nucleotides: TGTGCCAGCAGCGTGCGCCAGCCCCGGCATTTT.

This clonotype came up once. The V and J genes are TRBV10-3 and TRBJ1-1; no firm D call. CDR1 and CDR2 from the germline V gene are ENHRY and SYGVKD. The CDR3 spans 12 residues. Trimming took off 4 bases at V and 1 base at J, with 4 bases between the two ends. The CDR3, as DNA: TGTGCCATCAGTGCACGGAACACTGAAGCTTTCTTT. Its protein product is CAISARNTEAFF.

Written as DNA, the CDR3 is TGTGCCAGCAGTTTAATGGGGGGGAACTATGGCTACACCTTC. It yields the protein CASSLMGGNYGYTF. The chain is built from TRBV28 and TRBJ1-2; perhaps TRBD1 as D (5 bases). V gave up 2 bases and J gave up 2 bases, with 9 bases separating them. Germline CDR1 reads MDHEN; CDR2 reads SYDVKM. This CDR3 region has 14 residues.

This clonotype was observed many times. The CDR3, as DNA: TGTGCCAGCAGCCCCAGTAACAGCGGGGGCTACGAGCAGTACTTC. It is translated as CASSPSNSGGYEQYF. The genes are TRBV3-1 and TRBJ2-7, with 8 bases identical to TRBD2. The CDR3 extends over 15 amino acids. Trimming removed 4 bases from V and 3 bases from J; junction bases left unmatched: 8. Germline V gene data show CDR1 as LGHDT and CDR2 as YNNKEL (reference sequence).

The chain joins TRBV6-4 to TRBJ2-1, with 15 positions matching TRBD2. CDR1 MRHNA and CDR2 SNTAGT come from the germline V gene. The CDR3 spans 15 residues. V lost 4 bases, J lost 7 bases, and 2 bases stayed unmatched. The CDR3 coding sequence is TGTGCCAGCAGTGGGACTAGCGGGAGGGTTAATGAGCAGTTCTTC. As protein: CASSGTSGRVNEQFF.

The chain couples TRBV28 to TRBJ2-7, with D possibly matching TRBD2 (7 bases). The CDR3 loop spans 13 amino acids. In germline, CDR1 is MDHEN, CDR2 SYDVKM. V lost 4 bases, J lost 6 bases, and 13 bases lay in between. The CDR3 protein is CASSSGGEFEQYF. CDR3 coding DNA: TGTGCCAGCAGTTCGGGGGGCGAATTCGAGCAGTACTTC.

This clonotype was observed a handful of times. The V and J genes are TRBV20-1 and TRBJ2-4, with 12 bases matching TRBD2. Per germline, CDR1 DFQATT and CDR2 SNEGSKA (reference sequence). The CDR3 length is 18 residues. The ends lost 0 bases at V and 3 bases at J; junction bases unmatched: 9. CDR3 bases: TGCAGTGCTAGAGATCCGTCTAGCGGGGGGGCAGGCAAAAACATTCAGTACTTC. Encoded protein: CSARDPSSGGAGKNIQYF.

Points on this clonotype: A read error may be the cause here, since a much bigger clone is one base away. The chain couples TRBV20-1 to TRBJ1-2; 12 nucleotides agree with TRBD1. Germline trimming cut 5 bases from V and 5 bases from J; bases unmatched to any gene: 9. Germline CDR1 is DFQATT and CDR2 is SNEGSKA (reference sequence). This CDR3 spans 15 amino acids. CDR3 amino acids: CSAAGGTGGSYGYTF. Here the CDR3 DNA reads TGCAGTGCTGCAGGAGGGACAGGGGGCAGTTATGGCTACACCTTC.

The chain combines TRBV19 with TRBJ1-5, with D unclear. The CDR3 is 17 residues long. V lost 5 bases, J lost 2 bases, and 19 bases lay in between. CDR1 LNHDA and CDR2 SQIVND come from the germline V gene (reference sequence). The CDR3 nucleotides are TGTGCCAGTAGTTCCGGAGACACGGCCGGAGGCAATCAGCCCCAGCATTTT. This gives the protein CASSSGDTAGGNQPQHF. Variable domain in full (rest from reference TRBV19 and TRBJ1-5): DGGITQSPKYLFRKEGQNVTLSCEQNLNHDAMYWYRQDPGQGLRLIYYSQIVNDFQKGDIAEGYSVSREKKESFPLTVTSAQKNPTAFYLCASSSGDTAGGNQPQHFGDGTRLSIL.

This clonotype was recorded many times. This rearrangement joins TRBV20-1 to TRBJ2-5; the D gene is possibly TRBD1 (5 bases). The CDR3 consists of 13 residues. The V gene's germline CDR1 is DFQATT and CDR2 SNEGSKA (reference sequence). Trimming shortened V by 6 bases and J by 3 bases, and 14 bases separated the two germline ends. CDR3 sequence (DNA): TGCAGTGCCACCTGGGGCAGGAAAGAGACCCAGTACTTC. Translation gives CSATWGRKETQYF.

Comment on this clonotype: A much larger clonotype is one base distant, so this may be a read error. V and J are TRBV20-1 and TRBJ2-7; the match to TRBD2 covers 10 bases. This CDR3 region has 12 residues. The germline V gene encodes CDR1 DFQATT and CDR2 SNEGSKA (reference sequence). Written as DNA, the CDR3 is TGCAATGCACCGACTAGCGGGTATGAGCAGTACTTC. Protein: CNAPTSGYEQYF.

This chain connects TRBV18 to TRBJ2-2; 8 bases agree with TRBD2. CDR3 length: 15 residues. Germline trimming cut 3 bases from V and 6 bases from J; bases unmatched to any gene: 6. In germline, CDR1 is KGHSH, CDR2 LQKENI. This chain's CDR3 is CASSPRSSGSGELFF. The CDR3 nucleotides are TGTGCCAGCTCACCCCGGTCTAGCGGGTCCGGGGAGCTGTTTTTT.

Concerning this clonotype: This sequence may be a read error, since a much larger clone differs from it by one base. This sequence joins TRBV24-1 and TRBJ1-5; unclear D gene. This CDR3 region has 15 residues. Germline CDR1 and CDR2: KGHDR and SFDVKD. V lost 4 bases, J lost 5 bases, and 14 bases lay in between. The CDR3 loop reads CATSEPGRGDQPQHF. CDR3 DNA sequence: TGTGCCACCAGTGAACCGGGCCGAGGCGATCAGCCCCAGCATTTT.

This clonotype was picked up many times. This chain links TRBV19 with TRBJ1-5; unclear D gene. From germline, CDR1 is LNHDA and CDR2 SQIVND (reference sequence). Trimming removed 4 bases from V and 0 bases from J, with 13 bases in between. The CDR3 is 16 residues long. CDR3 loop: CASSKNPSLSNQPQHF. CDR3 in DNA: TGTGCCAGTAGTAAAAACCCATCTCTTAGCAATCAGCCCCAGCATTTT. The full variable domain, its missing parts supplied by reference TRBV19 and TRBJ1-5, is DGGITQSPKYLFRKEGQNVTLSCEQNLNHDAMYWYRQDPGQGLRLIYYSQIVNDFQKGDIAEGYSVSREKKESFPLTVTSAQKNPTAFYLCASSKNPSLSNQPQHFGDGTRLSIL.